Listed below are T cell receptor beta chains from one sample, sequenced in a study of blood T cell repertoires in COVID-19. Generated by immunoSEQ multiplex PCR, the TCRdb table keeps only in-frame clones and is missing some. The sample yields fewer than 500,000 clones, approximately 88% seen once. The specimen sequenced was PBMCs or T cells enriched from blood (not recorded which). The receptors come from a woman in her thirties with acute COVID-19. Both conserved end residues are part of each CDR3. A D gene is named only where the DNA matches it firmly. Size is omitted from some rows. Given values are once, few, many or a class for expanded clones.

TRBJ2-3 . TRBD1 TRBV24-1 CATSDEDRGGLGTQYF TGTGCCACCAGTGATGAGGACAGGGGCGGACTAGGTACGCAGTATTTT
TRBJ1-2 once TRBD1 TRBV6-5 CASGTGDLWGGYTF TGTGCCAGCGGGACAGGGGACCTTTGGGGTGGCTACACCTTC
TRBJ1-4 few . TRBV5-5 CASSLEGAQYEKLFF TGTGCCAGCAGCTTGGAAGGAGCCCAGTATGAAAAACTGTTTTTT
TRBJ1-5 . . TRBV20-1 CSASSPGGGYQPQHF TGCAGTGCTAGTAGTCCAGGCGGGGGATATCAGCCCCAGCATTTT
TRBJ1-2 once TRBD1 TRBV6-5 CASSRDSYGYTF TGTGCCAGCTCCAGGGACAGCTATGGCTACACCTTC
TRBJ1-5 . TRBD1 TRBV24-1 CATSDGGQGGNQPQHF TGTGCCACCAGTGACGGGGGACAGGGGGGCAATCAGCCCCAGCATTTT
TRBJ1-4 . . TRBV19 CASSAAAAGEKLFF TGTGCCAGTAGTGCGGCCGCGGCCGGCGAAAAACTGTTTTTT
TRBJ1-5 . TRBD1 TRBV6-2/TRBV6-3 CASSKQGSNQPQHF TGTGCCAGCAGTAAACAGGGGTCCAATCAGCCCCAGCATTTT
TRBJ2-1 . . TRBV29-1 CSNYRVGDEQFF TGCAGCAACTACAGGGTGGGGGATGAGCAGTTCTTC
TRBJ1-3 . . TRBV11-2 CASSFEGLGPIYF TGTGCCAGCAGCTTTGAGGGATTGGGTCCCATATATTTT
TRBJ2-3 . . TRBV29-1 CSVEGLPASTDTQYF TGCAGCGTTGAGGGGCTACCGGCGAGCACAGATACGCAGTATTTT
TRBJ1-1 . . TRBV12-3/TRBV12-4 CASSPVRVTEAFF TGTGCCAGCAGTCCCGTACGGGTCACTGAAGCTTTCTTT
TRBJ1-1 . . TRBV12-3/TRBV12-4 CASSLPYTEAFF TGTGCCAGCAGTTTACCGTACACTGAAGCTTTCTTT
TRBJ2-5 few TRBD1 TRBV24-1 CATSDSTGGLKTQYF TGTGCCACCAGTGATTCCACAGGGGGCTTAAAGACCCAGTACTTC
TRBJ1-6 once . TRBV28 CASTGYTPEAYNSPLHF TGTGCCAGCACCGGATATACCCCGGAGGCCTATAATTCACCCCTCCACTTT
TRBJ1-6 . . TRBV15 CATSRERGGSPLHF TGTGCCACCAGCAGAGAGAGGGGGGGTTCACCCCTCCACTTT
TRBJ2-7 . TRBD1 TRBV19 CASSMGTGESSYEQYF TGTGCCAGTAGTATGGGTACAGGGGAATCCTCCTACGAGCAGTACTTC
TRBJ1-2 . . TRBV7-2 CASSFGNYDYTF TGTGCCAGCAGCTTCGGCAACTATGACTACACCTTC
TRBJ2-7 once TRBD2 TRBV2 CASIPVGTSGLYEQYF TGTGCCAGCATTCCCGTTGGGACTAGCGGCCTATACGAGCAGTACTTC
TRBJ2-2 . . TRBV7-3 CASSPQGTGELFF TGTGCCAGCAGCCCACAGGGCACCGGGGAGCTGTTTTTT
TRBJ1-1 . TRBD1 TRBV28 CASSASGGSDTEAFF TGTGCCAGCAGTGCATCAGGGGGCTCGGACACTGAAGCTTTCTTT
TRBJ1-3 . . TRBV29-1 CSVQVGRTGNTIYF TGCAGCGTCCAGGTGGGGAGGACTGGAAACACCATATATTTT
TRBJ2-7 once TRBD1 TRBV5-1 CASSTRQGYEQYF TGCGCCAGCAGCACTAGACAGGGCTACGAGCAGTACTTC
TRBJ1-6 . . TRBV7-9 CASSQLTGPNSPLHF TGTGCCAGCAGCCAACTTACAGGGCCGAATTCACCCCTCCACTTT
TRBJ1-2 . . TRBV5-5 CASSSDFYGYTF TGTGCCAGCAGCTCGGACTTCTATGGCTACACCTTC
TRBJ2-3 . TRBD1 TRBV18 CASSPTGGGTDTQYF TGTGCCAGCTCACCCACAGGGGGAGGCACAGATACGCAGTATTTT
TRBJ1-5 . . TRBV6-6 CASSYSLAVYNQPQHF TGTGCCAGCAGTTACTCTTTGGCAGTGTACAATCAGCCCCAGCATTTT
TRBJ2-3 . . TRBV27 CASSLLIGVQGKDTQYF TGTGCCAGCAGTTTATTGATCGGGGTCCAGGGGAAAGATACGCAGTATTTT
TRBJ2-5 . TRBD2 TRBV4-2 CASSPTTSGGAETQYF TGTGCCAGCAGTCCGACGACTAGCGGGGGGGCTGAGACCCAGTACTTC
TRBJ1-1 . . TRBV12-3/TRBV12-4 CASTRLGRGAFF TGTGCCAGCACGAGGCTGGGGCGGGGAGCTTTCTTT
TRBJ2-2 . TRBD1 TRBV11-2 CASSLAGTGPTGELFF TGTGCCAGCAGCTTAGCCGGGACAGGGCCCACCGGGGAGCTGTTTTTT
TRBJ1-5 . . TRBV10-1 CASSDLSNQPQHF TGCGCCAGCAGTGATTTGTCGAATCAGCCCCAGCATTTT
TRBJ2-1 . TRBD1 TRBV5-1 CASSFSLTGSEQFF TGCGCCAGCAGCTTTTCCCTGACAGGGAGTGAGCAGTTCTTC
TRBJ2-7 . TRBD1 TRBV2 CASMVGQGPYEQYF TGTGCCAGCATGGTGGGACAGGGACCCTACGAGCAGTACTTC
TRBJ1-5 . . TRBV30 CAWSVRSNQPQHF TGTGCCTGGAGTGTTAGAAGCAATCAGCCCCAGCATTTT
TRBJ1-1 . . TRBV18 CASSPPSRGAEAFF TGTGCCAGCTCACCACCGAGCAGGGGCGCTGAAGCTTTCTTT
TRBJ2-2 . TRBD2 TRBV6-5 CASISSGGTGELFF TGTGCCAGCATCTCCAGCGGGGGTACCGGGGAGCTGTTTTTT
TRBJ1-5 . . TRBV5-5 CASSLGVSNQPQHF TGTGCCAGCAGCTTGGGCGTTAGCAATCAGCCCCAGCATTTT
TRBJ2-1 . TRBD1 TRBV5-1 CASSLQGTDNEQFF TGCGCCAGCAGCTTGCAGGGGACAGACAATGAGCAGTTCTTC
TRBJ2-7 few TRBD2 TRBV4-3 CASSQDPSGGDEQYF TGCGCCAGCAGCCAAGATCCCAGCGGGGGTGACGAGCAGTACTTC
TRBJ2-7 . . TRBV5-1 CASSFGWDTHYEQYF TGCGCCAGCAGCTTTGGTTGGGACACTCACTACGAGCAGTACTTC
TRBJ2-1 . . TRBV19 CASSISRASDEQFF TGTGCCAGTAGTATCTCTCGCGCGTCGGATGAGCAGTTCTTC
TRBJ1-2 . . TRBV28 CASSSPSTAPYYGYTF TGTGCCAGCAGCTCTCCGTCGACAGCACCATACTATGGCTACACCTTC
TRBJ1-2 . TRBD1 TRBV10-3 CAISDRTGGWIGYTF TGTGCCATCAGTGACCGGACAGGGGGCTGGATTGGCTACACCTTC
TRBJ2-2 . TRBD1 TRBV27 CASSRDRRNTGELFF TGTGCCAGCAGCCGGGACAGACGGAACACCGGGGAGCTGTTTTTT
TRBJ2-3 . TRBD2 TRBV6-5 CASIAGGRQYF TGTGCCAGTATAGCGGGGGGACGGCAGTATTTT